Presented here are 5 T cell receptor beta chains from one specimen sequenced in a study of blood T cell repertoires in COVID-19 (dated by TCRdb to 2020 to 2021). Libraries were constructed by the immunoSEQ multiplex PCR assay. The table comes from immuneACCESS by way of TCRdb, which keeps in-frame sequences with V and J called. Part of the clones is missing from these tables; in studies checked, under half for an unresolved V gene and the rest for unknown reasons. The sample profile shows approximately 250,000 clones; around nine tenths of them were found once. The ten largest clones add up to about 10% of the sample. The sequencing sample was made of peripheral blood. The receptor set was obtained from a man aged 35 to 55 with active or convalescent COVID-19.

CDR3 sequence: CASSPAAGNTIYF. CDR3 sequence (DNA): TGTGCCAGCTCACCAGCGGCGGGAAACACCATATATTTT. V usage is TRBV18 and J usage is TRBJ1-3; unclear D gene. There are 13 residues in the CDR3. The germline V and J ends were trimmed by 2 bases and 4 bases, with 6 bases remaining between them. CDR1 and CDR2 from the germline V gene are KGHSH and LQKENI.

This chain joins TRBV11-1 and TRBJ2-7; the D gene is possibly TRBD1 (6 bases). The CDR3 sequence is 15 residues long. The germline V and J ends were trimmed by 4 bases and 0 bases, with 13 bases remaining between them. The germline CDR1 and CDR2 sequences are SGHAT and FQDESV (reference sequence). Here the CDR3 DNA reads TGTGCCAGCAGCTCGGGACACCTGAGCTCCTACGAGCAGTACTTC. Its protein product is CASSSGHLSSYEQYF.

J is TRBJ2-5 and V is TRBV2, with TRBD2 as a possible D gene (6 bases). The V end lost 10 bases, the J end lost 5 bases, and 8 bases lay between the germline ends. Germline assignment: CDR1 SNHLY and CDR2 FYNNEI. The CDR3 has 10 amino acids. The CDR3 DNA reads as TGTGCCATGGGGAGGGAGACCCAGTACTTC. Amino acid sequence: CAMGRETQYF. The full variable domain, completed using reference TRBV2 and TRBJ2-5, is EPEVTQTPSHQVTQMGQEVILRCVPISNHLYFYWYRQILGQKVEFLVSFYNNEISEKSEIFDDQFSVERPDGSNFTLKIRSTKLEDSAMYFCAMGRETQYFGPGTRLLVL.

This clone occurred a few times. The CDR3 sequence: CAWAGGGAADTQYF. The CDR3 DNA sequence: TGTGCCTGGGCCGGGGGGGGAGCTGCAGATACGCAGTATTTT. This chain joins TRBV30 and TRBJ2-3, with 8 bases lining up with TRBD2. The CDR3 sequence is 14 residues long. Germline V gene data show CDR1 as GTSNPN and CDR2 as SVGIG (reference sequence). With V trimmed by 5 bases and J by 4 bases, 8 bases remained unmatched.

The V gene is TRBV5-1, the J gene TRBJ1-2; 7 nucleotides agree with TRBD1. Trimming at V came to 0 bases and at J to 8 bases, leaving 19 bases not matched to a gene. Germline V lookup: CDR1 SGHRS, CDR2 YFSETQ. The CDR3 totals 18 residues. The CDR3 coding sequence is TGCGCCAGCAGCTTGGCCGCGGCAGGGGACAGTTTCGGGAACGGCTACACCTTC. It codes for CASSLAAAGDSFGNGYTF.